Listed here is a single T cell receptor beta chain. The data were obtained in a study of blood T cell repertoires in COVID-19. Study members were between 18 and 89 years old and lived in 24 US regions. Categorization into cohorts depended on clinical history that participants reported. V gave up 3 bases and J gave up 4 bases; unmatched junction bases: 7. The length of the CDR3 is 16 residues. The germline V gene has CDR1 MDHEN and CDR2 SYDVKM. The authors' processing: Amplifying reference gene primers gave estimates of nucleated cell counts. Measured with immunoSEQ multiplex PCR; TCRdb has only the in-frame clones, and not every one. V and J calls and clone size are those listed in that table; D and trimming were worked out from the DNA. Of around 200,000 clones in the sample, 75% to 85% were seen once.

The TCR comes from a woman in her 40s with acute COVID-19. This rearrangement joins TRBV28 to TRBJ1-3; 9 bases agree with TRBD1. The sequenced sample consisted of PBMCs or T cells enriched from blood (not recorded which). CDR3 nucleotide sequence: TGTGCCAGCAGTTTGATGGACAGGGGAGGGGGAAACACCATATATTTT. Protein product: CASSLMDRGGGNTIYF.